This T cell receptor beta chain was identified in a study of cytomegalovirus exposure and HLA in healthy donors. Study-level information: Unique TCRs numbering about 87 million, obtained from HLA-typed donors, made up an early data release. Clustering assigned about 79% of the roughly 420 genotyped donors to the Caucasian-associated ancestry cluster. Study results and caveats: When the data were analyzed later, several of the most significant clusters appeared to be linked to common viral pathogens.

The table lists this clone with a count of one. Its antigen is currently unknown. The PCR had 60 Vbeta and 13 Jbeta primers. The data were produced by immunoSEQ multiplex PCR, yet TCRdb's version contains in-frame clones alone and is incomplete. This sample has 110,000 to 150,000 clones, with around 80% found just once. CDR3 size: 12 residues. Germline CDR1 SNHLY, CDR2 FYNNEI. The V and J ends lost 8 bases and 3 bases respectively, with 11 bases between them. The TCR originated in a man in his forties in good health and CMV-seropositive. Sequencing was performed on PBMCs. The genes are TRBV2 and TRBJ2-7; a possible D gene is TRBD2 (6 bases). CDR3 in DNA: TGTGCCAGCTGGGGGGAAAACTACGAGCAGTACTTC. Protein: CASWGENYEQYF.